These 8 T cell receptor beta chains share one sample of origin, sequenced in a study of OX40 agonist ivuxolimab in advanced cancers. Repertoires were generated with immunoSEQ multiplex PCR, while TCRdb's copy carries only in-frame clones and drops some. This table holds roughly 76,000 clones, roughly 92% found once. Sequencing was performed on CD4+ or CD8+ T cells sorted from blood, taken in a trial of the OX40 agonist ivuxolimab. Receptors originate from an adult with an advanced solid tumor such as melanoma, head and neck, liver or kidney cancer.

The chain joins TRBV11-2 to TRBJ2-7; TRBD1 matches at 7 bases. The junction had 4 bases not matched to a gene; V was cut back by 5 bases and J by 3 bases. CDR1 SGHAT and CDR2 FQNNGV come from the germline V gene. This CDR3 is 13 amino acids long. CDR3 in DNA: TGTGCCAGCAGCAGAACAGGGGACTACGAGCAGTACTTC. It specifies CASSRTGDYEQYF.

For this clone: The same CDR3 is also encoded by other DNA sequences in this sample. V is TRBV27 and J is TRBJ1-1; D gene unclear. With 3 bases removed from V and 1 base from J, the gap between germline ends came to 6 bases. The germline V gene encodes CDR1 MNHEY and CDR2 SMNVEV (reference sequence). This CDR3 is built from 13 residues. This chain's CDR3 is CASSFGSNTEAFF. The CDR3 nucleotides read TGTGCCAGCAGTTTCGGATCGAACACTGAAGCTTTCTTT.

The V gene is TRBV19, the J gene TRBJ2-7; weak D call: TRBD1 (6 bases). Trimming cost V 6 bases and J 6 bases, with 18 bases left between them. The CDR3 consists of 14 residues. Germline V lookup: CDR1 LNHDA, CDR2 SQIVND (reference sequence). The CDR3 DNA reads TGTGCCAGTAGCACCCTCGGGACAACCCTCGAGCAGTACTTC. It yields the protein CASSTLGTTLEQYF.

CDR3 nucleotides: TGTGCCAGTAGCCGCCTCCCAACGGGGGCGCATTTAAGGACCTATGGCTACACCTTC. This gives the protein CASSRLPTGAHLRTYGYTF. V is TRBV19 and J is TRBJ1-2; perhaps TRBD1 as D (6 bases). CDR3 length equals 19 residues. Looked up from germline, CDR1 is LNHDA and CDR2 is SQIVND (reference sequence). V shed 6 bases and J shed 4 bases, with 30 bases lying between them.

J is TRBJ2-7 and V is TRBV11-2; D call uncertain. Germline V gene data show CDR1 as SGHAT and CDR2 as FQNNGV. The V and J ends lost 0 bases and 0 bases respectively, with 18 bases between them. The CDR3 covers 18 residues. The CDR3 sequence is CASSLEYSVALSSYEQYF. In DNA, the CDR3 is TGTGCCAGCAGCTTAGAGTATAGTGTGGCTTTGAGCTCCTACGAGCAGTACTTC.

The rearrangement joins TRBV15 to TRBJ1-5; D is ambiguous. Trimming left V 1 base short and J 8 bases short, with 9 bases between. CDR1 is LNHNV, CDR2 YYDKDF, per germline (reference sequence). There are 13 residues in the CDR3. CDR3 bases: TGTGCCACCAGCAGAGTATCGGATGAGCCCCAGCATTTT. This encodes CATSRVSDEPQHF.

V is TRBV10-2 and J is TRBJ1-3, with D perhaps TRBD1 (6 bases). V lost 5 bases and J 0 bases, leaving 14 bases between the germline ends. This CDR3 has 16 residues. Germline V gene sequence: CDR1 WSHSY, CDR2 SAAADI. The CDR3 sequence is CASSWTAEISGNTIYF. CDR3 sequence (DNA): TGCGCCAGCAGTTGGACAGCGGAAATCTCTGGAAACACCATATATTTT.

The chain employs TRBV7-9 and TRBJ1-2; TRBD1 is a possible D gene (6 bases). This CDR3 has 15 amino acids. The germline gives CDR1 SEHNR, CDR2 FQNEAQ (reference sequence). The germline V and J ends were trimmed by 4 bases and 2 bases, with 14 bases remaining between them. The CDR3 DNA sequence: TGTGCCAGCAGCTCTGGGGGCTGGGGGAACTATGGCTACACCTTC. Protein: CASSSGGWGNYGYTF.